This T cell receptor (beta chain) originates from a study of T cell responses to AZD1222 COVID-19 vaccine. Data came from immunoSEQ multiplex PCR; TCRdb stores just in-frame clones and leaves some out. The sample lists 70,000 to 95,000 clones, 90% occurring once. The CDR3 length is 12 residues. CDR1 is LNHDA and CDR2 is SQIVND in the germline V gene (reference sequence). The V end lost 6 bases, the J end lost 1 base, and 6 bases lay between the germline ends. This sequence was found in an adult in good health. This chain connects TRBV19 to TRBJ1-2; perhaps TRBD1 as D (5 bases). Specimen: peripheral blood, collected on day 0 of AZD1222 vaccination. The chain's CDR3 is CASSRDNYGYTF. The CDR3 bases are TGTGCCAGTAGCAGGGATAACTATGGCTACACCTTC.